This is a list of T cell receptor beta chains from one sample in a study of blood T cell repertoires in COVID-19. Generated by immunoSEQ multiplex PCR, the TCRdb table keeps only in-frame clones and is missing some. The repertoire holds 240,000 or so clones, with about 80% as singletons. Specimen: peripheral blood. The receptors stem from a woman of 80 years or more with acute or convalescent COVID-19. CDR3s include the opening cysteine and the closing phenylalanine or tryptophan. A D gene is named only where the DNA matches it firmly. Clone size is not always given. Where it is, it says once, few, many or a class for expanded clones.

cdr3_length	v_call	j_call	clone_size	d_call	cdr3_nt	cdr3_aa
15	TRBV7-2	TRBJ1-1	-	-	TGTGCCAGCAGCTCCGGACAGCCAGGGAGAACTGAAGCTTTCTTT	CASSSGQPGRTEAFF
12	TRBV7-9	TRBJ2-7	-	-	TGTGCCAGCAGCTTATCGGGATACGAGCAGTACTTC	CASSLSGYEQYF
14	TRBV25-1	TRBJ2-1	few	-	TGTGCCAGCGGGCGGCAGACAGCGAACAATGAGCAGTTCTTC	CASGRQTANNEQFF
16	TRBV6-6	TRBJ2-7	-	-	TGTGCCAGCAGTTACTCATCGCAGGTCTACTCCTACGAGCAGTACTTC	CASSYSSQVYSYEQYF
16	TRBV7-6	TRBJ2-7	-	TRBD2	TGTGCCAGCAGCTTAGGACGGGGGGGCCCGGGCTACGAGCAGTACTTC	CASSLGRGGPGYEQYF
14	TRBV5-1	TRBJ2-1	-	-	TGCGCCAGCAGCTTGGGGGTGACAATCGATGAGCAGTTCTTC	CASSLGVTIDEQFF
14	TRBV9	TRBJ2-7	-	TRBD1	TGTGCCAGCAGCCCTTCAGGGGGAACCTACGAGCAGTACTTC	CASSPSGGTYEQYF
16	TRBV24-1	TRBJ2-3	-	TRBD2	TGTGCCACCAGTGATGTTAGCGGGAGGGGCGTAGATACGCAGTATTTT	CATSDVSGRGVDTQYF
14	TRBV3-1/TRBV3-2	TRBJ1-1	once	TRBD1	TGTGCCAGCAGCCATGACAGGGCAAACACTGAAGCTTTCTTT	CASSHDRANTEAFF
16	TRBV28	TRBJ2-1	few	TRBD2	TGTGCCAGCCTGACCGGGGGGACCCAATATCGCAATGAGCAGTTCTTC	CASLTGGTQYRNEQFF
17	TRBV4-1	TRBJ2-1	-	TRBD1	TGCGCCAGCAGCCAAGCGGCCCGGGACAGGTCCTACAATGAGCAGTTCTTC	CASSQAARDRSYNEQFF
14	TRBV7-8	TRBJ2-5	-	TRBD1	TGTGCCAGCAGCTCCAACAGGGGTTCAGAGACCCAGTACTTC	CASSSNRGSETQYF
13	TRBV6-5	TRBJ2-7	-	-	TGTGCCAGCACAAATAGCGGTGCCTACGAGCAGTACTTC	CASTNSGAYEQYF
15	TRBV6-4	TRBJ2-3	-	TRBD2	TGTGCCAGCAAACGGCGGGGGAGAGACACAGATACGCAGTATTTT	CASKRRGRDTDTQYF
12	TRBV9	TRBJ2-1	-	-	TGTGCCAGCAGCGCCGGAGGACAGGAGCAGTTCTTC	CASSAGGQEQFF
13	TRBV28	TRBJ1-2	-	-	TGTGCCAGCTCGGGCGGGCCTAACTATGGCTACACCTTC	CASSGGPNYGYTF
14	TRBV2	TRBJ2-6	-	-	TGTGCCAGCAGTGGCGGCTCTGGGGCCAACGTCCTGACTTTC	CASSGGSGANVLTF
19	TRBV18	TRBJ2-6	-	TRBD2	TGTGCCAGCTCACAGGGACTAGCGGGTCTTAGCTCTGGGGCCAACGTCCTGACTTTC	CASSQGLAGLSSGANVLTF
13	TRBV15	TRBJ2-1	-	TRBD2	TGTGCCACCAGCAGAGAATGGACTAGCGGGATGTTCTTC	CATSREWTSGMFF
15	TRBV5-1	TRBJ1-3	-	-	TGCGCCAGCAGATTGGACAGTGCCTCTGGAAACACCATATATTTT	CASRLDSASGNTIYF
14	TRBV2	TRBJ1-1	few	-	TGTGCCAGCAGTGAAGCGGGCACGAACACTGAAGCTTTCTTT	CASSEAGTNTEAFF
14	TRBV10-3	TRBJ2-7	-	TRBD1	TGTGCCATCGGAAGACAGGGGGCCTTAGACGAGCAGTACTTC	CAIGRQGALDEQYF
14	TRBV2	TRBJ1-2	-	TRBD1	TGTGCCAGCATCCAGGGGGCGAGTAACTATGGCTACACCTTC	CASIQGASNYGYTF
13	TRBV19	TRBJ1-2	few	-	TGTGCCAGTAGTTATCCGGGGTGGTATGGCTACACCTTC	CASSYPGWYGYTF
16	TRBV5-1	TRBJ2-6	-	TRBD2	TGCGCCAGCAGCTCGGCGGGGAGGGACGGGGCCAACGTCCTGACTTTC	CASSSAGRDGANVLTF
16	TRBV7-7	TRBJ2-5	-	TRBD2	TGTGCTAGCAGCTTAGCTGTTAGCGGGAGTGTGGAGACCCAGTACTTC	CASSLAVSGSVETQYF
15	TRBV18	TRBJ1-3	once	-	TGTGCCAGCTCACCATGGGCTTCCTCTGGAAACACCATATATTTT	CASSPWASSGNTIYF
16	TRBV2	TRBJ2-3	few	TRBD2	TGTGCCAGCAGCCTAGGACTAGCGGGGCCCACAGATACGCAGTATTTT	CASSLGLAGPTDTQYF
16	TRBV4-1	TRBJ1-4	few	-	TGCGCCAGCAGCCAAGCCCCTTTTGCAACTAATGAAAAACTGTTTTTT	CASSQAPFATNEKLFF
14	TRBV7-8	TRBJ1-2	-	TRBD1	TGTGCCAGCAGCTTATGGACAGGGGGCTATGGCTACACCTTC	CASSLWTGGYGYTF
12	TRBV19	TRBJ1-2	-	-	TGTGCCAGTAGTATGGGAGTTAGGGGCTACACCTTC	CASSMGVRGYTF
11	TRBV7-2	TRBJ2-2	once	-	TGTGCCAGCAGACAGACCGGGGAGCTGTTTTTT	CASRQTGELFF
19	TRBV6-4	TRBJ2-1	-	TRBD2	TGTGCCAGCAGTGAAACTAGCGGGGGGAGTAGGGCGAGTCACAATGAGCAGTTCTTC	CASSETSGGSRASHNEQFF
14	TRBV5-6	TRBJ2-5	-	-	TGTGCCAGCAGCTTGGTCGGCGGGGAAGAGACCCAGTACTTC	CASSLVGGEETQYF
14	TRBV6-6	TRBJ2-7	few	-	TGTGCCAGCAGTTACGGTCAGGAAACCTACGAGCAGTACTTC	CASSYGQETYEQYF
15	TRBV5-1	TRBJ1-6	-	-	TGCGCCAGCAGCTTGGATACGGGGGGCGATTCACCCCTCCACTTT	CASSLDTGGDSPLHF
14	TRBV5-5	TRBJ2-1	-	-	TGTGCCAGCAGCTTGGGCGGGGCATACAATGAGCAGTTCTTC	CASSLGGAYNEQFF
14	TRBV18	TRBJ1-1	-	-	TGTGCCAGCTCAACGGGTGTAATGAACACTGAAGCTTTCTTT	CASSTGVMNTEAFF
15	TRBV7-3	TRBJ2-6	-	-	TGTGCCAGCAGCTTATTATTTCCTGGGGCCAACGTCCTGACTTTC	CASSLLFPGANVLTF
15	TRBV28	TRBJ1-1	few	TRBD1	TGTGCCAGCAGTCATACAGGGGGAAGTAACACTGAAGCTTTCTTT	CASSHTGGSNTEAFF
15	TRBV25-1	TRBJ2-2	-	-	TGTGCCAGCAGTGTAAGAGGGATGGGTACCGGGGAGCTGTTTTTT	CASSVRGMGTGELFF